Included here is one T cell receptor beta chain sequence, with context. No antigen is known for it. Germline V gene sequence: CDR1 SEHNR, CDR2 FQNEAQ (reference sequence). The CDR3 has 13 amino acids. J was trimmed by 3 bases and V by 8 bases; bases with no gene match: 2. Use of 60 Vbeta and 13 Jbeta primers characterized the PCR. Sequenced by immunoSEQ multiplex PCR; TCRdb stores in-frame clones only, minus some. The sample carries roughly 110,000 clones, 70% to 85% recorded once. Unrecorded immune exposures were likely, despite nominal health at sampling. These data originate in a study of cytomegalovirus exposure and HLA in healthy donors. Overall study findings and caveats: Analysis was carried out at a later point, and it linked a missense DCLRE1C variant to TCR beta V- and J-gene trimming. A later analysis showed HLA-associated TCR beta chains outstripping equally common others in clonal expansion.

The chain recombines TRBV7-9 with TRBJ2-5; TRBD2 agrees at 11 bases. Sequences were obtained from PBMCs. This clonotype was sampled from a woman aged 40 to 50 in good health and CMV-seropositive. The CDR3 DNA reads TGTGCCAGCCTACTAGCGGGAGAAGAGACCCAGTACTTC. This encodes CASLLAGEETQYF.